The 5 T cell receptor beta chains reported below all come from one sample, sequenced in a study of response to subunit inactivated influenza vaccine (dated by TCRdb to 2016 to 2019). Libraries were made using RT-PCR. Sequenced on an Illumina HiSeq 2500. TCRdb reworked the public reads: Q25 trimming with fastp, MiXCR clone assembly, productive beta chains retained. Rows merge per CDR3 protein into single entries with the most common DNA and genes. Counted in this sample were hundreds of thousands of distinct CDR3 sequences; roughly 20% of them appeared once. The ten largest clones capture roughly a tenth of the sample. This sample comprised PBMCs from blood, obtained around 5 days after vaccination. These receptor sequences come from a man aged 50 to 60 who received an inactivated influenza vaccine. Donor details come from another sample of the same person, matched by shared clones.

The J gene is TRBJ2-1, the V gene TRBV4-3; the match to TRBD2 covers 10 bases. The V segment lost 1 base and the J segment 6 bases; nucleotides outside the gene matches: 12. This CDR3 has 18 residues. Germline assignment: CDR1 LGHNA and CDR2 YSLEER. The CDR3 loop reads CASSQALLTSGATNEQFF. The DNA for the CDR3 is TGCGCCAGCAGCCAAGCTCTTCTTACTAGCGGGGCAACCAATGAGCAGTTCTTC.

The V gene is TRBV20-1, the J gene TRBJ2-4; D is possibly TRBD1 (5 bases). Per germline, CDR1 DFQATT and CDR2 SNEGSKA (reference sequence). Trimming left V 1 base short and J 8 bases short, with 15 bases between. The CDR3 runs 14 residues. CDR3 nucleotide sequence: TGCAGTGCTAGAGGATCAGGGTCTAATTACATTCAGTACTTC. This codes for CSARGSGSNYIQYF.

The sample holds many counts of this clonotype. The chain couples TRBV11-2 to TRBJ2-3, with 7 bases fitting TRBD2. CDR1 SGHAT and CDR2 FQNNGV come from the germline V gene. V was clipped by 3 bases and J by 6 bases; unmatched bases: 9. The CDR3 covers 15 residues. The CDR3 DNA follows: TGTGCCAGCAGCTTCGTTCCGGGACTAAGCGATACGCAGTATTTT. Its protein product is CASSFVPGLSDTQYF.

V usage is TRBV28 and J usage is TRBJ2-7; no firm D call. V lost 11 bases, J lost 4 bases, and 6 bases lay in between. The length of the CDR3 is 9 residues. Germline lookup yields CDR1 MDHEN and CDR2 SYDVKM. The CDR3 spells CAPSYEQYF. The DNA of the CDR3 is TGTGCCCCCTCATACGAGCAGTACTTC.

There are a few counts of this clonotype. This sequence joins TRBV4-2 and TRBJ2-3; D perhaps matches TRBD2 (7 bases). The germline V gene encodes CDR1 LGHNA and CDR2 YNFKEQ. CDR3 length: 14 amino acids. The ends were cut back, 0 bases at V and 5 bases at J, with 9 bases in the middle. The DNA for the CDR3 is TGTGCCAGCAGCCAAGAGGGGGGGCGAGATACGCAGTATTTT. Protein product: CASSQEGGRDTQYF.